This T cell receptor beta chain was found in a study of neoadjuvant anti-PD-1 for oral cavity cancer. Study context: Before surgery, most patients got three to four biweekly 3 mg/kg nivolumab doses. Study-wide points: After neoadjuvant nivolumab, PBMC T cell clonality was significantly higher in non-responders than responders.

This clone was counted a few times. Its antigen is as yet unknown. Regarding time point: after neoadjuvant nivolumab, at surgical resection. Patients were newly diagnosed with stage II-IVA oral cavity squamous cell carcinoma without prior systemic or radiation treatment. Between the trimmed V and J ends, which lost 4 bases and 3 bases, there was a span of 10 bases. Germline assignment: CDR1 MNHNS and CDR2 SASEGT. The CDR3 length is 15 residues. Blood libraries mostly used approximately 0.5 ug genomic DNA, six replicates each. Produced via immunoSEQ multiplex PCR; TCRdb's table is partial and in-frame only. The sample contains about 13,000 clones, under 70% of which appear only once.

The TCR was taken from a person aged 35-79 years with oral cavity squamous cell carcinoma. The material was PBMCs, obtained after nivolumab (anti-PD-1) treatment. The gene calls are TRBV6-1 and TRBJ2-6; no reliable D call. The CDR3 loop reads CASSGHQSGANVLTF. CDR3 nucleotide sequence: TGTGCCAGCAGTGGACATCAGAGTGGGGCCAACGTCCTGACTTTC.